The following is a T cell receptor (beta chain) sequence with its context. The antigen is not known. The data are from a study of CXCR3-negative and CXCR3-positive naive CD8 T cells. Study results and caveats: For CXCR3-positive naive cells, TRB CDR3s were more hydrophobic than those of CXCR3-negative naive cells.

Via 5' RACE with UMI labels, TRB cDNA libraries were prepared. TCRdb re-called the 5' RACE reads, yielding one record per CDR3 amino acid sequence without DNA. This listing includes under 60,000 distinct CDR3 sequences. Per germline, CDR1 SEHNR and CDR2 FQNEAQ (reference sequence). The CDR3 consists of 14 residues. Sample: naive CXCR3+ CD8+ T cells from blood. The sample's subset: CD45RO-CCR7+CD27+CD95- naive CD8+ T cells expressing CXCR3 (TNR3+). The V gene is TRBV7-9, the J gene TRBJ1-5. The receptor was isolated from a human donor in good health. Some clones in this sample may be carry-over from other donors' samples. The CDR3 loop is CASSFGVSNQPQHF. Full variable domain (outside the CDR3, taken from reference TRBV7-9 and TRBJ1-5): DTGVSQNPRHKITKRGQNVTFRCDPISEHNRLYWYRQTLGQGPEFLTYFQNEAQLEKSRLLSDRFSAERPKGSFSTLEIQRTEQGDSAMYLCASSFGVSNQPQHFGDGTRLSIL.